This T cell receptor beta chain was captured in a study of T-cell reconstitution after alpha-beta-depleted transplantation in children (dated by TCRdb to the mid-2010s). The study in broad terms: Using TCR repertoire profiling, the study followed T-cell immune reconstitution in a quantitative way in children after TCRalphabeta/CD19-depleted allogeneic hematopoietic cell transplantation.

This clonotype was detected a few times. Its antigen is not yet known. Qualities for individual bases were not recorded, and no much larger clone is one base off. Study-wide findings and limitations: Over subsequent months, a decline in hyperexpanded clone frequencies was noted, and after one year, T-cell counts and TCRbeta diversity were mostly ascribed to newly produced T cells. The apparently early alphabetaT-cell count recovery about two months after transplant was reportedly dependent on only several hundred rapidly expanded clones derived from non-depleted graft cells. The high TCRbeta diversity at day 60 in some patients was ascribed to recipient T cells and intrathymic progenitors that had survived conditioning.

The germline V gene (reference sequence) sets CDR1 to DFQATT and CDR2 to SNEGSKA. The CDR3 goes from the cysteine to the phenylalanine over 16 residues. Just the 48-base CDR3 DNA is kept, in frame starting at base 1. Trimming accounts for 2 bases at V and 7 bases at J, while the number of junction bases matched to no gene is 11. The library was made by PCR. Sequencing used an Illumina HiSeq 2500. Molecular barcoding was employed in the preparation of TCR libraries, with unique molecular identifiers being used to normalize TCRbeta repertoire quantification. TCRdb ran its own pipeline on the public reads, namely fastp trimming at Q25 and MiXCR clone calling, and kept in-frame beta chains. Entries are consolidated by CDR3 protein sequence, retaining the most common genes and DNA. The sample profile shows roughly 420,000 distinct CDR3 sequences; 16% of them were found once. Roughly 27% of the sample is taken by the ten largest.

Explained via the paper, the treatment or condition label denotes: allogeneic hematopoietic cell transplantation with graft depleted of TCRalphabeta T cells and CD19 B cells. TCRalphabeta/CD19-depleted allogeneic hematopoietic cell grafts were given to the transplant recipients, all of whom were children. This chain is built from TRBV20-1 and TRBJ1-2; 12 central bases correspond to TRBD1. The source of this sequence is a boy in the first two years of life who had a stem cell transplant for Wiskott-Aldrich syndrome, so the T cells may come from the graft donor. The sequencing here drew on PBMCs, mostly from graft donor cells, taken 360 days after TCRalphabeta/CD19-depleted stem cell transplant. The DNA sequence is given as TGCAGTGCTAGAACGCCGGGACAGGGGGCGTCCCGTGGCTACACCTTC. It specifies CSARTPGQGASRGYTF.